The clone carrying this TCR beta chain came up many times. Antigen specificity is unknown. cDNA carried unique molecular identifiers, and a universal primer site was added by template switching. In TCRdb, the 5' RACE reads were re-called with MiXCR into one record per CDR3 protein. The data show hundreds of thousands of distinct CDR3 sequences, with around 7.6% seen just once and around 5% held by the top ten. Each donor was a healthy Caucasian. This specimen comes from a study of identical twins. Study-wide results and caveats: Invariant T cells like MAIT and iNKT could partly confound the zero-insertion analyses. Conclusions rested on cross-sectional statistics rather than following the same donors.

Germline CDR1 and CDR2: SEHNR and FQNEAQ (reference sequence). This CDR3 is built from 16 residues. With V trimmed by 0 bases and J by 3 bases, 3 bases remained unmatched. The sample was also reused in another study, on yellow fever vaccine responses in identical twins.

This chain joins TRBV7-9 and TRBJ1-2, with TRBD1 identical over 11 bases. The source material was CD8+ T cells sorted from blood. This TCR was recovered from a woman younger than 30 in good health. CDR3 nucleotides: TGTGCCAGCAGCTTAGCGGACAGGGGGCGCGACTATGGCTACACCTTC. Translated, it gives CASSLADRGRDYGYTF. Variable domain in full (rest from reference TRBV7-9 and TRBJ1-2): DTGVSQNPRHKITKRGQNVTFRCDPISEHNRLYWYRQTLGQGPEFLTYFQNEAQLEKSRLLSDRFSAERPKGSFSTLEIQRTEQGDSAMYLCASSLADRGRDYGYTFGSGTRLTVV.